Detailed here is one TCR beta chain. These data originate in a study of blood T cell repertoires in COVID-19. Study information: The United States, Italy and Spain provided the acute and convalescent COVID-19 samples. The analysed material was cDNA or gDNA that came from T cells, B-cell-depleted T cells, or PBMCs.

Produced via immunoSEQ multiplex PCR; TCRdb's table is partial and in-frame only. The sample consists of about 180,000 clones, approximately 80% of them appearing once. The CDR3 runs 13 residues. Germline values: CDR1 LNHDA, CDR2 SQIVND (reference sequence). Trimming left V 0 bases short and J 7 bases short, with 7 bases between. Followed over time, Seattle patients had been enrolled while infection was active. The V and J genes are TRBV19 and TRBJ1-5, with no clear D. Sequenced sample: peripheral blood. This clonotype was sampled from a woman aged 40-49 years with COVID-19, enrolled during active disease. The CDR3 region has the DNA TGTGCCAGTAGTATAGATCGGGTACAGCCCCAGCATTTT. It is translated as CASSIDRVQPQHF.